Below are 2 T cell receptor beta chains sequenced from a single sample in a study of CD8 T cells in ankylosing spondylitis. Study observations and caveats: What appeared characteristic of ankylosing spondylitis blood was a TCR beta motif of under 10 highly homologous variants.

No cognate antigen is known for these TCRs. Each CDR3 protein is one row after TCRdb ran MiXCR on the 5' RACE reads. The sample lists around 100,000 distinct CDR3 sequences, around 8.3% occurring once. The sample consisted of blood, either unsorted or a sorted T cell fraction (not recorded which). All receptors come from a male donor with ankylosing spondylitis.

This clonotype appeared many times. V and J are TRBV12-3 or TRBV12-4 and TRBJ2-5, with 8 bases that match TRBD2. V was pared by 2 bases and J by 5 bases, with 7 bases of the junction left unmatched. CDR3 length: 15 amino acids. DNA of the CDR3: TGTGCCAGCAGTTTATTAAAATTAGCGGGGGAGACCCAGTACTTC. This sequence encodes CASSLLKLAGETQYF.

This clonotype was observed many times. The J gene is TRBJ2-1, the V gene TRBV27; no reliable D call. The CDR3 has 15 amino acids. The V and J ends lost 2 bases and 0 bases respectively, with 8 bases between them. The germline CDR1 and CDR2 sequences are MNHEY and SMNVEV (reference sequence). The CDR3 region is CASSLDWSSYNEQFF. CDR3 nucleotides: TGTGCCAGCAGTTTAGACTGGAGCTCCTACAATGAGCAGTTCTTC.